This TCR beta chain comes out of a study of T-cell memory formation after mild COVID-19. The study, taken as a whole, reports: Prior to infection, memory already included some responding clones, suggesting cross-reactive memory joined. Mainly in CM and EM were contracting CD4+ clones; CD8+ were in EMRA.

cDNA libraries for TCR alpha and TCR beta, carrying sample barcodes and UMIs, came from 5'RACE with constant-segment primers. TCRdb redid the calling of the 5' RACE reads with MiXCR, one entry per CDR3 protein. The repertoire consists of approximately 480,000 distinct CDR3 sequences, with about 18% occurring once and the leading ten covering roughly an eighth. Details on this clonotype: Its antigen is currently unknown.

Material: PBMCs or a T cell subset sorted from them (not recorded which). The source is an adult woman who had mild COVID-19 (a few samples of this study predate the infection). Cell type and time point are not known.

This CDR3 is CASSLTRKIENQPQHF. CDR3 nucleotides: TGTGCCAGCAGTTTAACCCGAAAGATAGAAAATCAGCCCCAGCATTTT. The chain carries TRBV27 and TRBJ1-5; D call uncertain. V lost 2 bases to trimming and J lost 4 bases, with 15 bases between them. This CDR3 contains 16 residues. Germline lookup yields CDR1 MNHEY and CDR2 SMNVEV (reference sequence).